This T cell receptor (beta chain) was recovered during a study of shared clonotypes between healthy human individuals (dated by TCRdb to 2019 to 2021). About the investigation overall: The cohort included a few men and a couple of women between 18 and 49 years of age. For each donor, three plates each were used for CD4 naive and CD4 memory, two plates were used for CD8 naive, and one plate was used for CD8 memory. To estimate repertoire size and how much clonotypes are shared between individuals, the study performed deep sequencing of blood TCR repertoires from 4 to 6 healthy adults. Libraries were prepared and TCR repertoires were sequenced by different laboratories using diverse techniques, in order to increase sequencing depth and limit assay-specific biases. Leukapheresis yielded between about 0.94 and 9.5 billion PBMCs per donor. Study-wide findings and limitations: Based on pairwise subsampling, the degree of clonotype sharing among donors was expected to be affected by sequencing depth. Naive subsets generally had larger estimated clonotype richness than memory subsets did. When several donors were compared, the shared fraction of clonotypes was about 5.5% for naive CD4, approximately 3.3% for naive CD8, 2% to 2.5% for memory CD4, and roughly 0.43% for memory CD8. Higher generation probabilities were observed for clonotypes shared by all four sorted-subset donors than for non-shared clonotypes. The small number of donors limited the genetic and exposure-history diversity represented. Sampling was restricted to blood, and TCR repertoires in tissues likely differ from the TCR repertoires found in blood. Even with the large sequencing depth, rarefaction of the sorted-subset datasets indicated that sequencing was incomplete.

The donors were healthy, HIV-negative adults who had no recently reported acute infections or vaccinations. All donors were Caucasian adults living in Nashville, Tennessee, USA. Magnetic negative selection was used to enrich CD4+ T cells, after which naive cells were positively selected on CD45RA and the negative fraction became the memory subset. After blood collection by leukapheresis, PBMCs were isolated using Ficoll-Histopaque density gradient centrifugation and then cryopreserved in the vapor phase of liquid nitrogen. Purity and quantity of every magnetically sorted T cell population were checked by analytical flow cytometry. From each sorted fraction, genomic DNA was isolated and quantified by UV absorbance on a Nanodrop 2000c. The CDR3 starts with the cysteine, ends with the phenylalanine, and has 13 residues. The read is trimmed to its CDR3 DNA, 39 bases read in frame from base 1. CDR1 and CDR2 are drawn from the germline V gene (reference sequence): LNHDA, SQIVND. Unmatched junction bases come to 2, with V trimmed by 6 bases and J by 2 bases.

Points on this clone: Its binding antigen is unknown. Base qualities are not at hand, and no much larger clone is one base apart.

TCR CDR3 regions were amplified from genomic DNA by multiplex PCR using the deep immunoSEQ assay. Genomic DNA extracted from each cell subset was distributed evenly over all wells of several immunoSEQ 96-well plates, and each plate served as one replicate. For sorted subsets, around 0.2 ug genomic DNA, equal to tens of thousands of T cell genomes, was loaded into each replicate PCR. The purified libraries were quantified using a Qubit 3.0 fluorometer, sized with a Bioanalyzer 2100, and then quantified again using the KAPA Library Quantification kit. Every immunoSEQ 96-well plate was sequenced on a dedicated single-read 150-cycle Illumina NextSeq 550 flow cell. From the authors' description of their analysis: The immunoSEQ output contained only junctional sequences without quality scores, so filtering could not match that applied to full-length reads. Sequences were annotated with PyIR, a Python wrapper for IgBLAST v1.9, and V/J genes and CDR3 were assigned using IMGT germline references. Reads were removed for weak V/J assignments (E-value above 1e-6), missing CDR3, stop codons, out-of-frame junctions, or ambiguous translated residues. V3J clonotypes were defined as sequences sharing an identical inferred V gene, J gene, and CDR3 amino acid sequence. Percentage overlap between repertoires was calculated by dividing the number of shared unique clonotypes by the size of the smaller repertoire. Three approaches were used to assess repertoire richness: RTK rarefaction, the Chao1 estimator, and Recon v2.1 estimates of unobserved clonotypes. For all TCRbeta clonotypes obtained by the gDNA method from four donors, generation probabilities were computed with OLGA. In TCRdb, the immuneACCESS table is reduced to in-frame sequences with V and J assigned. These tables do not hold every clone; where another copy was compared, an unresolved V gene accounts for under half, and the others remain unexplained. That table is the source of V, J and clone size, and D and trimming were worked out from the DNA. Counted in this sample were 600,000 to 800,000 clones; over 60% of them appeared once. Together, the top ten hold approximately 2% of the sample.

The sample was memory CD4+ T cells sorted from blood. The cell subset or site tag for this specimen amounts to: CD45RA-negative fraction. The sequence came from a woman between 25 and 40 years old in good health. The V and J genes are TRBV19 and TRBJ2-3; TRBD2 aligns with 7 central bases. DNA sequence: TGTGCCAGTAGCCGGGACTACACAGATACGCAGTATTTT. This yields the protein CASSRDYTDTQYF.